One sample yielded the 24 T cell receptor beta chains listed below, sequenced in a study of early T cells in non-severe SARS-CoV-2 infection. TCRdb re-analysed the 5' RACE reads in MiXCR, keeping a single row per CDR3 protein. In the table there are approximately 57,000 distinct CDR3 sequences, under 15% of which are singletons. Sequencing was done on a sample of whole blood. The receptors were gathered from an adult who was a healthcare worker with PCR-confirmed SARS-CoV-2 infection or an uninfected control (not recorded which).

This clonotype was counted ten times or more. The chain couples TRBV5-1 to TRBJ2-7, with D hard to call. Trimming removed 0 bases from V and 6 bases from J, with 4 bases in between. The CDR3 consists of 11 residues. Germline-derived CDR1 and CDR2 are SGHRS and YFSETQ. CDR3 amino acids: CASSLESEQYF. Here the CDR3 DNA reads TGCGCCAGCAGCTTGGAGAGCGAGCAGTACTTC.

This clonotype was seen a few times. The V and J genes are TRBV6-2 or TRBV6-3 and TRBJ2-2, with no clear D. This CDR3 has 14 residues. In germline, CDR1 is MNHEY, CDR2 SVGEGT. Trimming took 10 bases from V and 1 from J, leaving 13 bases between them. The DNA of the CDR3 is TGTGCCACCCGTGCTGGGCAGAACACCGGGGAGCTGTTTTTT. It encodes CATRAGQNTGELFF.

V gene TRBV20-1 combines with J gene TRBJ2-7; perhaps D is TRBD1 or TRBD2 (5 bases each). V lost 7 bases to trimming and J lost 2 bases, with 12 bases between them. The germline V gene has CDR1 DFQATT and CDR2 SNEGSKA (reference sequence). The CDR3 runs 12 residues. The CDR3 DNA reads TGCAGTGGGGGGTGGAAACCCTACGAGCAGTACTTC. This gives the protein CSGGWKPYEQYF.

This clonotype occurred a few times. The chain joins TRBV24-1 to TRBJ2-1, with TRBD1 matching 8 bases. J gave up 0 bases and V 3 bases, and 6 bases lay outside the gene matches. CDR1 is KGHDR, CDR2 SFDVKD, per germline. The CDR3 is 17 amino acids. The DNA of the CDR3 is TGTGCCACCAGTGATAGGACAGGGTCAAGCTCCTACAATGAGCAGTTCTTC. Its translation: CATSDRTGSSSYNEQFF.

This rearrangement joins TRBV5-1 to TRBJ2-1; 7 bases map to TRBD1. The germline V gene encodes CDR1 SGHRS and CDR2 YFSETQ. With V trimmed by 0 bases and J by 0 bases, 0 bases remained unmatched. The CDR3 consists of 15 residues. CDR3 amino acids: CASSLGQGSYNEQFF. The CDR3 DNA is TGCGCCAGCAGCTTGGGACAGGGCTCCTACAATGAGCAGTTCTTC.

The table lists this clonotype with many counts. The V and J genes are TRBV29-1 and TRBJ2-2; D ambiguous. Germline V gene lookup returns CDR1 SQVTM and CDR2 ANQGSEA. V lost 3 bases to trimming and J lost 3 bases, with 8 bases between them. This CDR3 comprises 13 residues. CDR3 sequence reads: CSVDEGYTGELFF. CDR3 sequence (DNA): TGCAGCGTTGACGAAGGATACACCGGGGAGCTGTTTTTT.

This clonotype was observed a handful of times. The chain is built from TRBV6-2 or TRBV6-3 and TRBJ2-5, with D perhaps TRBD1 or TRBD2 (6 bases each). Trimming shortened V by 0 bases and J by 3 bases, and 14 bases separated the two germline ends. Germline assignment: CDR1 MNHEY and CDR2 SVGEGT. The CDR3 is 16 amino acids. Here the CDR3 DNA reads TGTGCCAGCAGTTACTCGGGGGCACCGGGGGAAGAGACCCAGTACTTC. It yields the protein CASSYSGAPGEETQYF.

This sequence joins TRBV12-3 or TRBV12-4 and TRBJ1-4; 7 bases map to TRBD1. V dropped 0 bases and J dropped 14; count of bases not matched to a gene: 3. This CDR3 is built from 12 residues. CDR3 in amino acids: CASSLARTGLFF. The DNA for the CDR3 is TGTGCCAGCAGTTTAGCCCGGACAGGCCTGTTTTTT.

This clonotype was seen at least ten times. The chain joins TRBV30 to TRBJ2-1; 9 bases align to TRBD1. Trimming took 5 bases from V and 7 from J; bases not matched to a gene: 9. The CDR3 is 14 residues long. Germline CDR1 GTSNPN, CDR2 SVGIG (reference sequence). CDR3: CAWEQGAKGNEQFF. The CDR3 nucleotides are TGTGCCTGGGAACAGGGGGCAAAGGGTAATGAGCAGTTCTTC. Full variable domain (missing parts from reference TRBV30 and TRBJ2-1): SQTIHQWPATLVQPVGSPLSLECTVEGTSNPNLYWYRQAAGRGLQLLFYSVGIGQISSEVPQNLSASRPQDRQFILSSKKLLLSDSGFYLCAWEQGAKGNEQFFGPGTRLTVL.

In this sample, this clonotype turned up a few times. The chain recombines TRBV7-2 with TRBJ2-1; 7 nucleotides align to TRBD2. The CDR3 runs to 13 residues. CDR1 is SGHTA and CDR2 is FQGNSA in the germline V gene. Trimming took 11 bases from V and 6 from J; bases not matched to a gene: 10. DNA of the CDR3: TGTGCCGCCGATCCCGGGGGGTTCAATGAGCAGTTCTTC. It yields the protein CAADPGGFNEQFF.

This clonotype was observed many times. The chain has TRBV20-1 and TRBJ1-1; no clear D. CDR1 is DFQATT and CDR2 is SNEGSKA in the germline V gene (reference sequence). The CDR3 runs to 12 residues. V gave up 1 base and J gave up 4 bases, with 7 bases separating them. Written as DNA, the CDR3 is TGCAGTGCTAGAGTAGGGAGCACTGAAGCTTTCTTT. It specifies CSARVGSTEAFF.

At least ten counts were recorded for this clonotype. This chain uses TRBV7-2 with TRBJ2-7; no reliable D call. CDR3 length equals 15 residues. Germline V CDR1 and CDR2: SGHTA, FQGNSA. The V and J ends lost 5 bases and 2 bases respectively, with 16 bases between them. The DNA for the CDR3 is TGTGCCAGCAGCCGCACTACCACCCCCCCCTACGAGCAGTACTTC. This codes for CASSRTTTPPYEQYF.

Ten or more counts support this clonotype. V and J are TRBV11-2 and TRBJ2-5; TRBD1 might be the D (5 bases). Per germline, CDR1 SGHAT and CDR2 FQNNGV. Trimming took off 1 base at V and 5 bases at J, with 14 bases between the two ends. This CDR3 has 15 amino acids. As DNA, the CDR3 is TGTGCCAGCAGCTTAGGCGCGACAGCCACGGAGACCCAGTACTTC. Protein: CASSLGATATETQYF.

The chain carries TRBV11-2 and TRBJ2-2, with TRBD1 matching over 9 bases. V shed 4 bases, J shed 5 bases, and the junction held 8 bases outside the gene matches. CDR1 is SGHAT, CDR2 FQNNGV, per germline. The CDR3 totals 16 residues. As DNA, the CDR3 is TGTGCCAGCAGCTCAGGACAGGGGAAAAAGACCGGGGAGCTGTTTTTT. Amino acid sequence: CASSSGQGKKTGELFF.

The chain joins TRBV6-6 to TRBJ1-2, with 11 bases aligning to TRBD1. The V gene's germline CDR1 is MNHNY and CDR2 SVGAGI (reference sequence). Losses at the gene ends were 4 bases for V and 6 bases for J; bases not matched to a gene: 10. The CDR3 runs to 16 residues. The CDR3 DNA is TGTGCCAGCAGTTCTGCGGACAGGGGGCAAAGGCATGGCTACACCTTC. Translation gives CASSSADRGQRHGYTF.

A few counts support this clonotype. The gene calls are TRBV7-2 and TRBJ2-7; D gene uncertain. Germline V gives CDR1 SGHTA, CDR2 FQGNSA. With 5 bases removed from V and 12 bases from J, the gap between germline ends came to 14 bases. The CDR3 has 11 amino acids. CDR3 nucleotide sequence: TGTGCCAGCAGCGCCAAAGGCGCCGGGTACTTC. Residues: CASSAKGAGYF.

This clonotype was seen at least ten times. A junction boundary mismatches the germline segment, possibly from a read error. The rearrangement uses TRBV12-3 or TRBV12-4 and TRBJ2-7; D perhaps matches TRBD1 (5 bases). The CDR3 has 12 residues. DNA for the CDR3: TGTGCCAGCAGCTTAGGGGTCGGCGAGCAGTACTTC. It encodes CASSLGVGEQYF.

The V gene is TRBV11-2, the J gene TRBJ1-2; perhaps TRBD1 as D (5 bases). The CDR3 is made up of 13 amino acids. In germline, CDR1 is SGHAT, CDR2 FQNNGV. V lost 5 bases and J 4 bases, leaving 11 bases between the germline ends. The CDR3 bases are TGTGCCAGCAGCCCCCCAGGGCTCTATGGCTACACCTTC. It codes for CASSPPGLYGYTF.

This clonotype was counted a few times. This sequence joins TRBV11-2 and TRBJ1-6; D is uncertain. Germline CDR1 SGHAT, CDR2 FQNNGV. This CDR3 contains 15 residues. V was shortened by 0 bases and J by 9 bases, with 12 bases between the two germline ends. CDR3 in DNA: TGTGCCAGCAGCTTAGATACGACAACCCTTTCACCCCTCCACTTT. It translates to CASSLDTTTLSPLHF.

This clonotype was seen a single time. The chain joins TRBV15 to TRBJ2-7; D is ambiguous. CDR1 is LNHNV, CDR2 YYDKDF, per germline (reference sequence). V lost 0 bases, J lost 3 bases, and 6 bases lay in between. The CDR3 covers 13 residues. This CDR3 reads CATSRDGIYEQYF. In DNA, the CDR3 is TGTGCCACCAGCAGAGACGGCATCTACGAGCAGTACTTC.

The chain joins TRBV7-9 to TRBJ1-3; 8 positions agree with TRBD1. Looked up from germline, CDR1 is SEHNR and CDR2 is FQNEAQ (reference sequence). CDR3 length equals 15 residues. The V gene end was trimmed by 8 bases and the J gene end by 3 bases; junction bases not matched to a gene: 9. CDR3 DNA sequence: TGTGCCAGCCGACACACAGGGGGAGATGGAAACACCATATATTTT. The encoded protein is CASRHTGGDGNTIYF. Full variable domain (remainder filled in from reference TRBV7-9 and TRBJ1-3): DTGVSQNPRHKITKRGQNVTFRCDPISEHNRLYWYRQTLGQGPEFLTYFQNEAQLEKSRLLSDRFSAERPKGSFSTLEIQRTEQGDSAMYLCASRHTGGDGNTIYFGEGSWLTVV.

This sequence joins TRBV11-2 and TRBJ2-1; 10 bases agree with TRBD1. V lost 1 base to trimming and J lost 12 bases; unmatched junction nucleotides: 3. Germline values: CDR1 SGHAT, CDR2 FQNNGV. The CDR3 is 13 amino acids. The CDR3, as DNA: TGTGCCAGCAGCTTAGGGACAGGGGGTTGGCAGTTCTTC. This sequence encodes CASSLGTGGWQFF.

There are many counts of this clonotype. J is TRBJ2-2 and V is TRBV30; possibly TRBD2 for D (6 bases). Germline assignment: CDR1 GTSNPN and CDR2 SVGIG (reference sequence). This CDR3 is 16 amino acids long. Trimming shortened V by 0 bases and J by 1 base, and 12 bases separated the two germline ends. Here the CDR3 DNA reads TGTGCCTGGAGTGTACAGGTCGGGGGGAACACCGGGGAGCTGTTTTTT. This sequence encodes CAWSVQVGGNTGELFF. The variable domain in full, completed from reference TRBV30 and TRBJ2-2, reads SQTIHQWPATLVQPVGSPLSLECTVEGTSNPNLYWYRQAAGRGLQLLFYSVGIGQISSEVPQNLSASRPQDRQFILSSKKLLLSDSGFYLCAWSVQVGGNTGELFFGEGSRLTVL.

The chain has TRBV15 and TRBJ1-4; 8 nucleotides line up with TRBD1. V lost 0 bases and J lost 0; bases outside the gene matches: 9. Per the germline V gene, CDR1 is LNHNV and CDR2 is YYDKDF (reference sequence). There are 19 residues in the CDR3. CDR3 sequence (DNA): TGTGCCACCAGCAGAGAACGGACAGGGACTATCGCAACTAATGAAAAACTGTTTTTT. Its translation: CATSRERTGTIATNEKLFF.